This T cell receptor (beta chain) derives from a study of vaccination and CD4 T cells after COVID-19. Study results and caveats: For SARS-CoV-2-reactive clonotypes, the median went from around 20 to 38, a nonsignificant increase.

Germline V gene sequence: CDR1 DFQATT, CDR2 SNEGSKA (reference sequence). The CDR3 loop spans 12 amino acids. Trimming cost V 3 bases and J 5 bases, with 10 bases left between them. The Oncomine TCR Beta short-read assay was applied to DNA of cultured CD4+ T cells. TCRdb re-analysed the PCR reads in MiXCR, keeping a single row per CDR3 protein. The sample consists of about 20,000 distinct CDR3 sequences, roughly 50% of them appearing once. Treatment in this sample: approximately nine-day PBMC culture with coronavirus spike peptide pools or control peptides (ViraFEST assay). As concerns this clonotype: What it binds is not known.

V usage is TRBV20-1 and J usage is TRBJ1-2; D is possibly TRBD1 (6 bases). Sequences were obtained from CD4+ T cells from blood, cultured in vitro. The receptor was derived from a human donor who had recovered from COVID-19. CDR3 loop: CSASGQPYGYTF. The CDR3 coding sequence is TGCAGTGCTAGCGGACAGCCATATGGCTACACCTTC.